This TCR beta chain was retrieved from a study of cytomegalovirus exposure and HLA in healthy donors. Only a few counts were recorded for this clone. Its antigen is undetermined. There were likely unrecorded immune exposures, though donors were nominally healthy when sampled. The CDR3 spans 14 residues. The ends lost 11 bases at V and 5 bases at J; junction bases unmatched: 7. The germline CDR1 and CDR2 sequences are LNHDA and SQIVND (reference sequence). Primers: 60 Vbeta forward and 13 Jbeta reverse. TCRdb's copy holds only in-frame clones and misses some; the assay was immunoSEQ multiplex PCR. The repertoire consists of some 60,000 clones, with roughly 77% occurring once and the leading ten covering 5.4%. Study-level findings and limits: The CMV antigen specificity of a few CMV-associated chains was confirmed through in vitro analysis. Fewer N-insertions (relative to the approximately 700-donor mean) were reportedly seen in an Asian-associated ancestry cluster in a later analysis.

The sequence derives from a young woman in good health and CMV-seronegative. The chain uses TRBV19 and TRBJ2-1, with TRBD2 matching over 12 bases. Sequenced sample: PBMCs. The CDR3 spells CASLLAGGDNEQFF. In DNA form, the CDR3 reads TGTGCCTCCCTTCTAGCGGGAGGGGACAATGAGCAGTTCTTC.